These T cell receptor beta chains were read from a single sample in a study of read filtering for tumor transcriptome and immune sequencing. TCRdb independently ran MiXCR on the reads; one entry per CDR3 protein. The sample shows some 41,000 distinct CDR3 sequences, approximately 15% of them seen only once. The sequenced sample was a population of CD138-negative cells sorted from bone marrow. These receptors originate from a donor at least 40 years old with multiple myeloma. CDR3s include the opening cysteine and the closing phenylalanine or tryptophan. A D gene is named only where the DNA matches it firmly. Size is omitted from some rows. Given values are once, few, many or a class for expanded clones.

clone size: many; D gene: -; V gene: TRBV27; J gene: TRBJ1-2; CDR3 DNA: TGTGCCAGCAGCTCATACGGGGGCTATGGCTACACCTTC; CDR3 protein: CASSSYGGYGYTF
clone size: many; D gene: TRBD1; V gene: TRBV29-1; J gene: TRBJ2-3; CDR3 DNA: TGCAGCGTTAAGACAGGGGGAGCAGATACGCAGTATTTT; CDR3 protein: CSVKTGGADTQYF
clone size: many; D gene: -; V gene: TRBV7-6; J gene: TRBJ2-7; CDR3 DNA: TGTGCCAGCTCAAGGGGGTATAGACACGAGCAGTACTTC; CDR3 protein: CASSRGYRHEQYF
clone size: few; D gene: TRBD1; V gene: TRBV7-2; J gene: TRBJ2-5; CDR3 DNA: TGTGCCAGCAGCCCACAGGGGGCCTATGTCCCCCAGTACTTC; CDR3 protein: CASSPQGAYVPQYF
clone size: few; D gene: TRBD2; V gene: TRBV7-2; J gene: TRBJ2-1; CDR3 DNA: TGTGCCAGCAGCGTTACGACTAGCGGGGGGGGTAGGAAGTTCTTC; CDR3 protein: CASSVTTSGGGRKFF
clone size: many; D gene: -; V gene: TRBV6-1; J gene: TRBJ2-2; CDR3 DNA: TGTGCCAGCAGAAAGACAGGATTAACCGGGGAGCTGTTTTTT; CDR3 protein: CASRKTGLTGELFF
clone size: -; D gene: TRBD1; V gene: TRBV11-3; J gene: TRBJ2-7; CDR3 DNA: TGTGCCAGCAGCCAGGACAGGGGGCGCGCCCACGAGCAGTACTTC; CDR3 protein: CASSQDRGRAHEQYF
clone size: many; D gene: TRBD2; V gene: TRBV29-1; J gene: TRBJ2-7; CDR3 DNA: TGCAGCGCGGGAGGGACTAGCGGGACCTACGAGCAGTACTTC; CDR3 protein: CSAGGTSGTYEQYF
clone size: many; D gene: -; V gene: TRBV20-1; J gene: TRBJ1-1; CDR3 DNA: TGCAGTGCTAGAGATATCCTTTGGGTCGACACTGAAGCTTTCTTT; CDR3 protein: CSARDILWVDTEAFF
clone size: many; D gene: -; V gene: TRBV4-2; J gene: TRBJ2-2; CDR3 DNA: TGTGCCAGCAGCCAAGAAACCACGAACACCGGGGAGCTGTTTTTT; CDR3 protein: CASSQETTNTGELFF
clone size: many; D gene: -; V gene: TRBV5-5; J gene: TRBJ2-3; CDR3 DNA: TGTGCCAGCAGCTTGGGCCAGGGATTCGCCACAGATACGCAGTATTTT; CDR3 protein: CASSLGQGFATDTQYF
clone size: many; D gene: -; V gene: TRBV25-1; J gene: TRBJ1-5; CDR3 DNA: TGTGCCAGCAGTCCAGGGATAGGGCCCCAGCATTTT; CDR3 protein: CASSPGIGPQHF
clone size: many; D gene: TRBD1; V gene: TRBV5-1; J gene: TRBJ2-1; CDR3 DNA: TGCGCCAGTAGGGACAGGCCCTACAATGAGCAGTTCTTC; CDR3 protein: CASRDRPYNEQFF
clone size: many; D gene: -; V gene: TRBV3-1; J gene: TRBJ2-1; CDR3 DNA: TGTGCCAGCAGCCAAGCGTTGGTAGACAATGAGCAGTTCTTC; CDR3 protein: CASSQALVDNEQFF
clone size: many; D gene: -; V gene: TRBV5-1; J gene: TRBJ2-5; CDR3 DNA: TGCGCCAGCAGCTTAGGACCCTCCCAAGAGACCCAGTACTTC; CDR3 protein: CASSLGPSQETQYF
clone size: many; D gene: TRBD2; V gene: TRBV29-1; J gene: TRBJ2-7; CDR3 DNA: TGCAGCGCGTCTGGCGGGAGGGGCTACGAGCAGTACTTC; CDR3 protein: CSASGGRGYEQYF
clone size: many; D gene: TRBD1; V gene: TRBV12-3/TRBV12-4; J gene: TRBJ1-4; CDR3 DNA: TGTGCCAGTACCCGGGACAGGGGGGAAAAAAATGAAAAACTGTTTTTT; CDR3 protein: CASTRDRGEKNEKLFF
clone size: few; D gene: -; V gene: TRBV18; J gene: TRBJ1-5; CDR3 DNA: TGTGCCAGCTTACCACCTGGGGGAGGACAGCCCCAGCATTTT; CDR3 protein: CASLPPGGGQPQHF
clone size: many; D gene: -; V gene: TRBV12-3/TRBV12-4; J gene: TRBJ1-5; CDR3 DNA: TGTGCCAGCAGTTTAGATGGGGGGCGTCAGCCCCAGCATTTT; CDR3 protein: CASSLDGGRQPQHF
clone size: many; D gene: -; V gene: TRBV9; J gene: TRBJ2-5; CDR3 DNA: TGTGCCAGCAGCGTAGGGAGTCTAGGCGGGGAGACCCAGTACTTC; CDR3 protein: CASSVGSLGGETQYF
clone size: many; D gene: -; V gene: TRBV5-1; J gene: TRBJ2-1; CDR3 DNA: TGCGCCAGCAGCTTGGACACTGGAACCTACAATGAGCAGTTCTTC; CDR3 protein: CASSLDTGTYNEQFF
clone size: -; D gene: -; V gene: TRBV7-2; J gene: TRBJ1-6; CDR3 DNA: TGTGCCAGCAGTCAACACCAGACAGGATATGATTCACCCCTCCACTTT; CDR3 protein: CASSQHQTGYDSPLHF
clone size: many; D gene: TRBD2; V gene: TRBV2; J gene: TRBJ2-3; CDR3 DNA: TGTGCAGGAACTAGCGACGATACGCAGTATTTT; CDR3 protein: CAGTSDDTQYF
clone size: -; D gene: -; V gene: TRBV27; J gene: TRBJ2-1; CDR3 DNA: TGTGCCAGCAGTTTAATTGGGTTCAATGAGCAGTTCTTC; CDR3 protein: CASSLIGFNEQFF
clone size: -; D gene: TRBD2; V gene: TRBV4-1; J gene: TRBJ2-5; CDR3 DNA: TGCGCCAGCAGCCAAGAAGCTAGCGGGGGGTCGGCGACCCAGTACTTC; CDR3 protein: CASSQEASGGSATQYF
clone size: many; D gene: -; V gene: TRBV24-1; J gene: TRBJ2-2; CDR3 DNA: TGTGCCACCAGGGGGCTGACCGGGGAGCTGTTTTTT; CDR3 protein: CATRGLTGELFF
clone size: many; D gene: -; V gene: TRBV7-9; J gene: TRBJ2-1; CDR3 DNA: TGTGCCAGCAGCTTTCCAACAGGACTAAGCTCCTACAATGAGCAGTTCTTC; CDR3 protein: CASSFPTGLSSYNEQFF
clone size: few; D gene: -; V gene: TRBV18; J gene: TRBJ2-7; CDR3 DNA: TGTGCCAGCTCCCCCGACAGAATCTACGAGCAGTACTTC; CDR3 protein: CASSPDRIYEQYF
clone size: few; D gene: TRBD1; V gene: TRBV7-9; J gene: TRBJ2-3; CDR3 DNA: TGTGCCAGCAGCTTAGTAGGGGGCCTCGTTACAGATACGCAGTATTTT; CDR3 protein: CASSLVGGLVTDTQYF
clone size: many; D gene: -; V gene: TRBV7-2; J gene: TRBJ2-7; CDR3 DNA: TGTGCCAGCAGCTTCAGGGCGATGTCGGGAGAGCAGTACTTC; CDR3 protein: CASSFRAMSGEQYF
clone size: few; D gene: -; V gene: TRBV6-1; J gene: TRBJ2-5; CDR3 DNA: TGTGCCAGCAGTGCGCGAGGGGTCGAGACCCAGTACTTC; CDR3 protein: CASSARGVETQYF
clone size: many; D gene: TRBD1; V gene: TRBV7-8; J gene: TRBJ1-2; CDR3 DNA: TGTGCCAGCAGCCCGGACAGGGTGTATGGCTACACCTTC; CDR3 protein: CASSPDRVYGYTF